Sequencing of this T cell receptor beta chain was carried out in a study of blood T cell repertoires in COVID-19. Across the study: COVID-19 samples from acute and convalescent phases originated in the United States, Italy and Spain.

Per the original data handling: Reference gene primer amplification in the assay estimated nucleated cell counts. The data were produced by immunoSEQ multiplex PCR, yet TCRdb's version contains in-frame clones alone and is incomplete. V and J calls and clone size are those listed in that table; D and trimming were worked out from the DNA. The table has 270,000 or so clones, approximately 90% seen once. V dropped 5 bases and J dropped 5 bases, with 9 bases sitting between them. The CDR3 runs to 13 residues. In germline, CDR1 is KGHDR, CDR2 SFDVKD. Sequenced sample: PBMCs or T cells enriched from blood (not recorded which). The source is a woman in her thirties or forties with acute COVID-19. This sequence joins TRBV24-1 and TRBJ1-5; a weak D match, TRBD1 (5 bases). The CDR3 is CATSAGGYQPQHF. In nucleotides, the CDR3 is TGTGCCACCAGTGCCGGGGGTTATCAGCCCCAGCATTTT.